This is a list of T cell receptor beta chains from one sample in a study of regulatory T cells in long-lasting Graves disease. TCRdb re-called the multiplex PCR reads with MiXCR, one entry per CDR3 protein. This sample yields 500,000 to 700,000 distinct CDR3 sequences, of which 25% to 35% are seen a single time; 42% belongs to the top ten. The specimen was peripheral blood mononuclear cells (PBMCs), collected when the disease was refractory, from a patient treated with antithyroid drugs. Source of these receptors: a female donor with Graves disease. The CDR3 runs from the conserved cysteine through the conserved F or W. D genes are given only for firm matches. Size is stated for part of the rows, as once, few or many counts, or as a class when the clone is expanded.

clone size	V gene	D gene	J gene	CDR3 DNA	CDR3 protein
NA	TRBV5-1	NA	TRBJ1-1	TGCGCCAGCAGCTTGGAGGCAGGGGTGGGGAGCACTGAAGCTTTCTTT	CASSLEAGVGSTEAFF
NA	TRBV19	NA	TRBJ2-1	TGTGCCAGTAGTATCCCTCAGGGGGGGTACAATGAGCAGTTCTTC	CASSIPQGGYNEQFF
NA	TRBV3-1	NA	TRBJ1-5	TGTGCCAGCAGCCACCGGGGGCTAGGTCAGCCCCAGCATTTT	CASSHRGLGQPQHF
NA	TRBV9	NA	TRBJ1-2	TGTGCCAGCAGCGCCGGGACATCCCCCTCCTCCCCTCACTATGGCTACACCTTC	CASSAGTSPSSPHYGYTF
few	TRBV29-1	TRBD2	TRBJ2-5	TGCAGCGTGGGGAGGGACTTAGAGACCCAGTACTTC	CSVGRDLETQYF
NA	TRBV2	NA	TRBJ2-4	TGTGCCAGCAGTGAGGAAGGCTATTACAAAAACATTCAGTACTTC	CASSEEGYYKNIQYF
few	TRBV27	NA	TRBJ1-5	TGTGCCAGCAGTCCAGTGGGAATTAGCAATCAGCCCCAGCATTTT	CASSPVGISNQPQHF
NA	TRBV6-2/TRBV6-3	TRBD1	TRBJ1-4	TGTGCCAGCAGTTACGGACAGGTGTCGGGAAAACTGTTTTTT	CASSYGQVSGKLFF
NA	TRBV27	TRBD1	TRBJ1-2	TGTGCCAGCAGTTCTTACCCGACAGGGGAAACGGATGGCTACACCTTC	CASSSYPTGETDGYTF
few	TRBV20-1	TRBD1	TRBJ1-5	TGCAGTGCCGCACTCGCCGCGACAGGGTTTCGTATTCAGCCCCAGCATTTT	CSAALAATGFRIQPQHF
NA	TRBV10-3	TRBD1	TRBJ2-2	TGTGCCATCAGACGGGGACAGGGGGCCGGCACCGGGGAGCTGTTTTTT	CAIRRGQGAGTGELFF
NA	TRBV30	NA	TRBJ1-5	TGTGCCTGGAGCCCCGCTCTAGGGATCCCGGATCAGCCCCAGCATTTT	CAWSPALGIPDQPQHF
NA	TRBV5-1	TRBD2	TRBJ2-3	TGCGCCAGCAGGACTAGCGGGAGCCTCACAGATACGCAGTATTTT	CASRTSGSLTDTQYF
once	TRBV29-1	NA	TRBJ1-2	TGCAGCGTTGAAGATCCCTTACATGGCTACACCTTC	CSVEDPLHGYTF
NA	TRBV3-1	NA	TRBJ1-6	TGTGCCAGCAGCCAAGACCGTAATTCACCCCTCCACTTT	CASSQDRNSPLHF
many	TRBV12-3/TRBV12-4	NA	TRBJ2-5	TGTGCCAGCAGCTTAAGACTCGGGGAGACCCAGTACTTC	CASSLRLGETQYF
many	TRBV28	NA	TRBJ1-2	TGTGCCAGCAGTTTCCCGACAGGAACCGTCTCTGGCTACACCTTC	CASSFPTGTVSGYTF
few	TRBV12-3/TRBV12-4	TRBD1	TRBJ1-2	TGTGCCAGCAGTTCTCATACCCTGGACAGGTACTATGGCTACACCTTC	CASSSHTLDRYYGYTF
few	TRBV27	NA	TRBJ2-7	TGTGCCAGCAGCCCCCTCAGGGTATTAGGGACCTACGAGCAGTACTTC	CASSPLRVLGTYEQYF
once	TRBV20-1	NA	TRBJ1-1	TGCAGTGCTAGGAGGAGGGGACGGAAAATGAACACTGAAGCTTTCTTT	CSARRRGRKMNTEAFF
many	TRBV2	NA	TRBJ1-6	TGTGCCAGCAGTGATTGGGTTACCTATAATTCACCCCTCCACTTT	CASSDWVTYNSPLHF
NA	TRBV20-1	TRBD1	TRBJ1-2	TGCAGTGCTAGCAAGACAGGGTCTGGCTACACCTTC	CSASKTGSGYTF
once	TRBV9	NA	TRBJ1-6	TGTGCCAGCAGCGAGGGGAGTTCGCAGGGATTCAGCTCCTATAATTCACCCCTCCACTTT	CASSEGSSQGFSSYNSPLHF
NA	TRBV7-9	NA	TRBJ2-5	TGTGCCAGCAGCACACAGGGCCGGGAGACCCAGTACTTC	CASSTQGRETQYF
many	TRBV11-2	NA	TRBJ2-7	TGTGCCAGCAGCTTAGCGCGGAAATACTACGAGCAGTACTTC	CASSLARKYYEQYF
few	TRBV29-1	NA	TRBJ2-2	TGCAGCGTATCCGACGGGGGCACCGGGGAGCTGTTTTTT	CSVSDGGTGELFF
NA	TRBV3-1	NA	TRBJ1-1	TGTGCCAGCAGCCGAGATCTTGAAGCCTTAAACACTGAAGCTTTCTTT	CASSRDLEALNTEAFF
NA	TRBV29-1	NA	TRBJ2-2	TGCAGCGTTCGATCCCCCGGCACCGGGGAGCTGTTTTTT	CSVRSPGTGELFF
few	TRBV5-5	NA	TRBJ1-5	TGTGCCAGCAGCTTTCCGGGGTCCAATCAGCCCCAGCATTTT	CASSFPGSNQPQHF
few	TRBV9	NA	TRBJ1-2	TGTGCCAGCAGCGTCTCCCCCCGGACGGTGAATAACTATGGCTACACCTTC	CASSVSPRTVNNYGYTF
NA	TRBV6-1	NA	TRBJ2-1	TGTGCCAGCATGCGAGGGGAGCAGTTCTTC	CASMRGEQFF
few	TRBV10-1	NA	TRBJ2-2	TGCGCCAGCAGTGGTCTTGGCCAAAGGAACACCGGGGAGCTGTTTTTT	CASSGLGQRNTGELFF
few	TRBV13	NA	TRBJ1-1	TGTGCCAGCAGCACAGGTGGCAGTGAAGCTTTCTTT	CASSTGGSEAFF
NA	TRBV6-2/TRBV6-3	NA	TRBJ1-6	TGTGCCAGCAGTGATCGCAGGGGTCATTCACCCCTCCACTTT	CASSDRRGHSPLHF
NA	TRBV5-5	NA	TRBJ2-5	TGTGCCAGCATTCCTACGGATGGGGAACGGAGCCAAGAGACCCAGTACTTC	CASIPTDGERSQETQYF
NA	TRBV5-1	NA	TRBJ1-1	TGCGCCAGCAGCTCCCCGCCGGGACATCTTTCCACTGAAGCTTTCTTT	CASSSPPGHLSTEAFF
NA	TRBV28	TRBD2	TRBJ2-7	TGTGCCACCTTGACTAGCGGGAGTTTGTACGAGCAGTACTTC	CATLTSGSLYEQYF
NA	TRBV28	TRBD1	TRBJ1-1	TGTGCCAGCAGTTCTACAGGGGGCCGTGGGGCTTTCTTT	CASSSTGGRGAFF
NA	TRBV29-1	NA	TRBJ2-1	TGCAGCGCCGACAGGTCCGACAATGAGCAGTTCTTC	CSADRSDNEQFF
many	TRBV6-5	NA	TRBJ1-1	TGTGCCAGCAGTTACGTACAAGGAGTACGGACTGAAGCTTTCTTT	CASSYVQGVRTEAFF
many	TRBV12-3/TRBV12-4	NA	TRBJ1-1	TGTGCCAGCAGTTTTACAGTAGAAGCTTTCTTT	CASSFTVEAFF
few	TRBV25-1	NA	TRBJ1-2	TGTGCCAGCAGTGATTGGGGGGAAAGGCGTGGCTACACCTTC	CASSDWGERRGYTF
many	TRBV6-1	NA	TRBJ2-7	TGTGCCAGCAGTCGGGACGGACTATCCGAGCAGTACTTC	CASSRDGLSEQYF
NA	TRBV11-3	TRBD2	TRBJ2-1	TGTGCCAGCAGCCACCGAGTAGCGGGAGGGTCCGGTGAGCAGTTCTTC	CASSHRVAGGSGEQFF
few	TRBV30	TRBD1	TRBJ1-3	TGTGCCTGGAGGACAGGGTGGACTGGAAACACCATATATTTT	CAWRTGWTGNTIYF
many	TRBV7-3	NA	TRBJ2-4	TGTGCCAGCAGCGAAGGAAAACAGGGATCCAAAAACATTCAGTACTTC	CASSEGKQGSKNIQYF
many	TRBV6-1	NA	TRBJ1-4	TGTGCCAGCAGAAGAGACAGGAATGAAAAACTGTTTTTT	CASRRDRNEKLFF
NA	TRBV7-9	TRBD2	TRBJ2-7	TGTGCCAGCAGTCAAGCGGGGGCCTACTACGAGCAGTACTTC	CASSQAGAYYEQYF
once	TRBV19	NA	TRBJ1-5	TGTGCCACCTGGACCGGGGTGAACCAGCCCCAGCATTTT	CATWTGVNQPQHF
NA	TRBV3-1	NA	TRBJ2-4	TGTGCCAGCAGCCAGGGACAAACCAAAAACATTCAGTACTTC	CASSQGQTKNIQYF
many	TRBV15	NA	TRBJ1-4	TGTGCCACCAGCACCACGCCGGGGTCGAGTGAAAAACTGTTTTTT	CATSTTPGSSEKLFF
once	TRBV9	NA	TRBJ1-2	TGTGCCAGCAGCGTAGATATGGGGGGGGCCCCGGACTATGGCTACACCTTC	CASSVDMGGAPDYGYTF
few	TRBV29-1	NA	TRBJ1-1	TGCAGCTCAGCGGGCAGGATGAACACTGAAGCTTTCTTT	CSSAGRMNTEAFF